This T cell receptor (beta chain) was obtained from a study of shared clonotypes between healthy human individuals. Background on the study: Per-donor plates numbered three CD4 naive, three CD4 memory, two CD8 naive and one CD8 memory. Findings of the study overall: A handful of donors showed sharing of around 5% of naive CD4 clonotypes.

Splitting of each subset's genomic DNA was done evenly across several immunoSEQ plates. Clones were sequenced by immunoSEQ multiplex PCR, and TCRdb holds only the in-frame ones, with some missing. The table has 1 million to 1.2 million clones, around three quarters seen once. With 5 bases clipped from V and 6 bases from J, the junction kept 7 bases outside the gene matches. This CDR3 has 15 residues. The germline V gene encodes CDR1 MNHEY and CDR2 SMNVEV (reference sequence). This clone has ten or more counts. As yet, its antigen is unknown. This receptor was taken from a man aged 18 to 35 in good health. Some clones in this sample may be carry-over from other donors' samples. This chain links TRBV27 with TRBJ1-6, with 7 bases matching TRBD1. The source material was memory CD4+ T cells from PBMCs. Regarding subset: CD45RA-negative fraction. The CDR3 reads CASSPGQPLNSPLHF. The CDR3 DNA follows: TGTGCCAGCAGTCCGGGACAGCCACTTAATTCACCCCTCCACTTT.